The clone carrying this T cell receptor (beta chain) was seen more than once but under ten times. This table comes from immunoSEQ multiplex PCR, and its TCRdb copy is limited to in-frame clones, with some not included. The profile shows about 92,000 clones, around 82% of them singletons. These data are taken from a study of control samples from healthy donors and cancer patients. The CDR3 runs to 13 residues. Germline V gene sequence: CDR1 MNHEY, CDR2 SVGAGI. Trimming removed 8 bases at V and 5 bases at J, with 10 bases between. Sequenced: blood. The rearrangement links TRBV6-5 to TRBJ1-6; no definite D call. The sequence was obtained from a woman aged 60-75 years in good health. The CDR3 DNA reads TGTGCCAGCCGGGATCAGGATAATTCACCCCTCCACTTT. Translating it yields CASRDQDNSPLHF.